The clone carrying this T cell receptor (beta chain) was seen only once. This entry comes from a study of cytomegalovirus exposure and HLA in healthy donors. PCR was performed using 60 Vbeta and 13 Jbeta primers. The data were produced by immunoSEQ multiplex PCR, yet TCRdb's version contains in-frame clones alone and is incomplete. Of approximately 200,000 clones in the sample, approximately 79% are singletons; the top ten hold about 4.6%. V shed 10 bases and J shed 6 bases, with 15 bases lying between them. Germline CDR1 is MNHEY and CDR2 is SMNVEV (reference sequence). The CDR3 loop spans 12 amino acids.

This sequence joins TRBV27 and TRBJ1-2, with a weak D call TRBD1 (5 bases). Material for sequencing was PBMCs. The sequence came from a young woman in good health and CMV-seropositive. Here the CDR3 DNA reads TGTGCCACAAAAGTGGGGGGAAATGGCTACACCTTC. It encodes CATKVGGNGYTF.